These T cell receptor beta chains were read from a single sample in a study of CD8+CD57+ T cells in acquired aplastic anemia. TCRdb analysed the reads with MiXCR anew, one entry per CDR3 protein. The sample contains around 200,000 distinct CDR3 sequences, around 63% of which appear only once. Material for sequencing was sorted CD4+, CD8+, or CD8+CD57+ T cells (not recorded which) from PBMCs. These receptors were taken from a human donor with aplastic anemia. Both conserved end residues are part of each CDR3. A D gene is named only where the DNA matches it firmly. Rows give clone size only sometimes, using once, few, many, or a class for an expanded clone.

TRBV5-1	.	TRBJ2-1	TRBD2	CASSISGRANEQFF	TGCGCCAGCAGCATTAGCGGGAGGGCCAATGAGCAGTTCTTC
TRBV4-2	few	TRBJ2-7	TRBD2	CASSPTPSGGPYEQYF	TGTGCCAGCAGCCCAACTCCTAGCGGGGGTCCCTACGAGCAGTACTTC
TRBV24-1	once	TRBJ2-3	.	CATSDAGAESTDTQYF	TGTGCCACCAGTGATGCGGGCGCGGAAAGCACAGATACGCAGTATTTT
TRBV6-5	.	TRBJ1-1	TRBD1	CASQAVPTGWNTEAFF	TGTGCCAGTCAGGCCGTACCGACAGGGTGGAACACTGAAGCTTTCTTT
TRBV24-1	.	TRBJ2-5	.	CATSALSRWETQYF	TGTGCCACCAGTGCATTGTCCCGGTGGGAGACCCAGTACTTC
TRBV2	.	TRBJ2-7	.	CASSEDYERYF	TGCGCCAGCAGTGAAGACTACGAGCGGTACTTC
TRBV5-1	.	TRBJ2-5	TRBD1	CASSLGTGMFETQYF	TGCGCCAGCAGCTTGGGGACAGGGATGTTTGAGACCCAGTACTTC
TRBV27	many	TRBJ2-7	.	CASSRGSEQYF	TGTGCCAGCAGCAGGGGTTCGGAGCAGTACTTC
TRBV7-2	.	TRBJ1-5	.	CASSGERSNQPRHF	TGTGCCAGCAGCGGGGAACGTAGCAATCAGCCCCGGCATTTT
TRBV24-1	once	TRBJ2-7	TRBD1	CATSDLGDRGSYEQYF	TGTGCCACCAGTGATCTGGGGGACAGGGGGTCCTACGAGCAGTACTTC
TRBV7-2	.	TRBJ1-1	TRBD1	CASSAHRGAEAFF	TGTGCCAGCAGCGCACACAGGGGCGCTGAAGCTTTCTTT
TRBV5-1	.	TRBJ2-7	TRBD2	CASSPGLAIGEQYF	TGCGCCAGCAGCCCGGGACTAGCCATCGGTGAGCAGTACTTC
TRBV7-6	few	TRBJ2-1	.	CASSLDPDEQFF	TGTGCCAGCAGCTTAGATCCAGATGAGCAGTTCTTC
TRBV20-1	.	TRBJ2-1	.	CSAKTLPSSYNEQFF	TGCAGTGCCAAGACCCTTCCTTCCTCCTACAATGAGCAGTTCTTC
TRBV24-1	.	TRBJ2-7	TRBD1	CATSVLQGQGDYEQYF	TGTGCCACCAGTGTCCTACAGGGACAGGGTGACTACGAGCAGTACTTC
TRBV5-1	.	TRBJ2-7	.	CASSPNIASRSYEQYF	TGTGCCAGCAGTCCCAATATTGCGAGCCGCTCCTACGAGCAGTACTTC
TRBV24-1	many	TRBJ2-1	.	CATSDFTGKQFF	TGTGCCACCAGTGATTTTACGGGGAAGCAGTTCTTC
TRBV6-4	.	TRBJ1-2	.	CASRPGPSYGYTF	TGTGCCAGCAGGCCGGGACCAAGCTATGGCTACACCTTC
TRBV13	.	TRBJ2-1	.	CASSLGGAETYNEQFF	TGTGCCAGCAGCTTAGGAGGGGCTGAGACCTACAATGAGCAGTTCTTC
TRBV5-1	many	TRBJ2-2	TRBD1	CASSIWTGNTGELFF	TGCGCCAGCAGCATATGGACAGGGAACACCGGGGAGCTGTTTTTT
TRBV7-2	many	TRBJ2-3	.	CASSLVDVTQYF	TGTGCCAGCAGCTTGGTCGACGTGACGCAGTATTTT
TRBV6-5	.	TRBJ2-7	TRBD1	CASRPRDSSYEQYF	TGTGCCAGCAGGCCCCGGGACAGCTCCTACGAGCAGTACTTC
TRBV4-2	many	TRBJ2-1	.	CASSQGGGPYNEQFF	TGTGCCAGCAGCCAAGGGGGGGGGCCATACAATGAGCAGTTCTTC